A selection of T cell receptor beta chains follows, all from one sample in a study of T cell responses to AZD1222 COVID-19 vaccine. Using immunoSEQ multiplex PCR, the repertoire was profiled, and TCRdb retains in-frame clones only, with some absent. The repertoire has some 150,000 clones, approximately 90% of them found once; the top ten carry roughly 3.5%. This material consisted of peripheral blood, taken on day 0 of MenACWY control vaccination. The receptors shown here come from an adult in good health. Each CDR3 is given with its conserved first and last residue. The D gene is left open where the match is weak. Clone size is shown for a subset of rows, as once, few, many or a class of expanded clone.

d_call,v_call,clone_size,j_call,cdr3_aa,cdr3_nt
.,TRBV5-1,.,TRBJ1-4,CASSTGTTNEKLFF,TGCGCCAGCAGCACAGGGACGACTAATGAAAAACTGTTTTTT
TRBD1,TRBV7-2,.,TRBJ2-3,CASKEQGAKDTQYF,TGTGCCAGCAAAGAACAGGGGGCTAAAGATACGCAGTATTTT
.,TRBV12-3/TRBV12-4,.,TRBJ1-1,CASSSIGGTEAFF,TGTGCCAGCAGCTCAATAGGGGGGACTGAAGCTTTCTTT
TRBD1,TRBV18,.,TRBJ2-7,CASSRQGAQNSYEQYF,TGTGCCAGCTCACGACAGGGGGCCCAGAACTCCTACGAGCAGTACTTC
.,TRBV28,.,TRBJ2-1,CASTMGNRANNEQFF,TGTGCCAGCACCATGGGAAACAGGGCGAACAATGAGCAGTTCTTC
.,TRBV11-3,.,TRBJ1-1,CASSLVGGRDTEAFF,TGTGCCAGCAGCTTAGTCGGGGGCAGGGACACTGAAGCTTTCTTT
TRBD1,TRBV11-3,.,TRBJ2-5,CASSLTGVWETQYF,TGTGCCAGCAGCCTGACAGGGGTCTGGGAGACCCAGTACTTC
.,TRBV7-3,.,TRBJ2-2,CASSLLGFGAGELFF,TGTGCCAGCAGCTTATTAGGCTTTGGGGCCGGGGAGCTGTTTTTT
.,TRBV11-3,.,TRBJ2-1,CASSLVQGGSEQFF,TGTGCCAGCAGCTTAGTACAGGGAGGAAGTGAGCAGTTCTTC
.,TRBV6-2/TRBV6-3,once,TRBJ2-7,CASSKPGRPRNF,TGTGCCAGCAGCAAGCCGGGACGCCCGAGGAACTTC
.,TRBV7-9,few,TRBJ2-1,CASSLEGVRGGEQFF,TGTGCCAGCAGCTTAGAAGGTGTACGAGGGGGTGAGCAGTTCTTC
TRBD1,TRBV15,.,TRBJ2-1,CATSNTGGWVNEQFF,TGTGCCACCAGCAACACAGGGGGCTGGGTCAATGAGCAGTTCTTC
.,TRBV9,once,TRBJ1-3,CASSASSPAAGNTIYF,TGTGCCAGCAGCGCCTCCTCTCCGGCAGCAGGAAACACCATATATTTT
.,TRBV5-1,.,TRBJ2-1,CASSLGWGIYNEQFF,TGCGCCAGCAGCCTGGGCTGGGGGATTTACAATGAGCAGTTCTTC
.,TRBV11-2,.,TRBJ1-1,CASSHKGVEAFF,TGTGCCAGCAGCCATAAAGGGGTTGAAGCTTTCTTT
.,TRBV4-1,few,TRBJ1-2,CASSQVLAGRYYGYTF,TGCGCCAGCAGCCAAGTGCTTGCGGGGCGCTACTATGGCTACACCTTC
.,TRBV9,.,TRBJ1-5,CASSVGDIQPQHF,TGTGCCAGCAGCGTAGGTGATATCCAGCCCCAGCATTTT
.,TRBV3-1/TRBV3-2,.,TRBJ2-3,CASSQQRPDTDTQYF,TGTGCCAGCAGCCAACAGCGGCCTGACACAGATACGCAGTATTTT
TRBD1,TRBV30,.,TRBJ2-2,CAWSSWTGGSGELFF,TGTGCCTGGAGTTCGTGGACAGGGGGATCCGGGGAGCTGTTTTTT
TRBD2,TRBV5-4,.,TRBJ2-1,CASRAGTSGRNEQFF,TGTGCCAGCAGAGCCGGGACTAGCGGGAGGAATGAGCAGTTCTTC
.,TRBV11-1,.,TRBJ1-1,CASSLMALNTEAFF,TGTGCCAGCAGCTTAATGGCCTTGAACACTGAAGCTTTCTTT
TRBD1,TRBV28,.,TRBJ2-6,CASRLTGVNGANVLTF,TGTGCCAGCAGGTTAACAGGGGTGAATGGGGCCAACGTCCTGACTTTC
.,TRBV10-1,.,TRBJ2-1,CASIVWSSYNEQFF,TGCGCCAGCATAGTCTGGAGCTCCTACAATGAGCAGTTCTTC
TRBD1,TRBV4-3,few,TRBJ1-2,CASSQDPQGLDGYTF,TGCGCCAGCAGCCAAGATCCACAGGGGTTGGATGGCTACACCTTC
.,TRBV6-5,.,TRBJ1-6,CASSYSTRHNSPLHF,TGTGCCAGCAGTTACTCGACACGTCATAATTCACCCCTCCACTTT
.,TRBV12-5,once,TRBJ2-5,CASGMRSETQYF,TGTGCTAGTGGGATGAGATCTGAGACCCAGTACTTC
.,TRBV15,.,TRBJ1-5,CATSSSRPYSNQPQHF,TGTGCCACCAGCAGCTCCCGACCCTATAGCAATCAGCCCCAGCATTTT
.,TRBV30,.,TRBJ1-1,CAYNRETEAFF,TGTGCCTACAACAGGGAGACTGAAGCTTTCTTT
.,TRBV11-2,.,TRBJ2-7,CASRRIRKQGRGEQYF,TGTGCCAGCAGAAGGATACGGAAACAGGGACGAGGCGAGCAGTACTTC
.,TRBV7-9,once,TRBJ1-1,CASSLEVRDEAFF,TGTGCCAGCAGCTTAGAAGTCCGGGATGAAGCTTTCTTT
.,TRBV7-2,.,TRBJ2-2,CASSLLGTGNTGELFF,TGTGCCAGCAGCTTATTAGGGACGGGGAACACCGGGGAGCTGTTTTTT
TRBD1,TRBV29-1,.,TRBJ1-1,CSVESNRGTEAFF,TGCAGCGTTGAGTCGAACAGGGGCACTGAAGCTTTCTTT
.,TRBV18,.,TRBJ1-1,CASSPASNTEAFF,TGTGCCAGCTCACCCGCCTCGAACACTGAAGCTTTCTTT
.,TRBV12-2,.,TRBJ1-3,CASRPDSSGNTIYF,TGTGCAAGTCGCCCAGACAGCTCTGGAAACACCATATATTTT
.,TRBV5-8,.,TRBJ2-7,CASSLVRAYEQYF,TGTGCCAGCAGCTTGGTCAGGGCGTACGAGCAGTACTTC
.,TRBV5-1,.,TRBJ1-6,CASRRDGYGSPLHF,TGCGCCAGCAGAAGGGACGGGTATGGGTCACCCCTCCACTTT
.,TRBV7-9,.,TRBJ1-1,CASSLGTAEAFF,TGTGCCAGCAGCCTCGGGACCGCAGAAGCTTTCTTT
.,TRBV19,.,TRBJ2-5,CASSERDTSEQETQYF,TGTGCCAGTAGCGAACGGGACACCTCAGAACAAGAGACCCAGTACTTC
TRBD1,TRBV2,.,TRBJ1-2,CASSETGGFSGYTF,TGTGCCAGCAGTGAGACAGGGGGCTTTTCTGGCTACACCTTC
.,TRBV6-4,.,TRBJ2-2,CASSPGHTTGELFF,TGTGCCAGCAGTCCGGGACATACAACCGGGGAGCTGTTTTTT
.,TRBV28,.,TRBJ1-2,CASSLRLGGGYTF,TGTGCCAGCAGTTTAAGACTGGGGGGTGGCTACACCTTC
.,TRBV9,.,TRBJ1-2,CASSGTGHGYTF,TGTGCCAGCAGCGGAACAGGGCATGGCTACACCTTC
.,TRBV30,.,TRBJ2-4,CAWSGPPRKNIQYF,TGTGCCTGGAGTGGCCCGCCCCGAAAAAACATTCAGTACTTC
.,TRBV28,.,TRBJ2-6,CASSLTRSGANVLTF,TGTGCCAGCAGTTTAACACGATCTGGGGCCAACGTCCTGACTTTC
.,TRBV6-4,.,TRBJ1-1,CASSDRLGGTEAFF,TGTGCCAGCAGTGACCGGCTGGGGGGCACTGAAGCTTTCTTT